In this sample, the clone carrying this TCR beta chain turned up many times. These data originate in a study of CD8 T cells in ankylosing spondylitis. TCRdb ran MiXCR on the 5' RACE reads and lists one entry per CDR3 protein. The data hold roughly 230,000 distinct CDR3 sequences, with over 9.5% observed a single time. Looked up from germline, CDR1 is LGHDT and CDR2 is YNNKEL (reference sequence). This CDR3 region has 16 residues. The V segment lost 4 bases and the J segment 6 bases; nucleotides outside the gene matches: 9. The chain links TRBV3-1 to TRBJ2-7; 13 bases line up with TRBD2. Sequencing used blood, either unsorted or a sorted T cell fraction (not recorded which). This clonotype was sampled from a male donor with ankylosing spondylitis or in good health (not recorded which). The CDR3 DNA reads TGTGCCAGCAGCCCATTCGGACTAGCGGGAGAAGGCGAGCAGTACTTC. It codes for CASSPFGLAGEGEQYF.